These T cell receptor beta chains were read from a single sample in a study of blood T cell repertoires in COVID-19. Assay: immunoSEQ multiplex PCR; the TCRdb copy retains only in-frame clones and omits some. The repertoire includes around 200,000 clones, about 85% of them detected once, and 15% to 20% sits in the top ten. Sequences were obtained from peripheral blood. These receptors originate from a woman at least 80 years old with active or convalescent COVID-19. Each CDR3 is given with its conserved first and last residue. The D gene is left open where the match is weak. Size is stated for part of the rows, as once, few or many counts, or as a class when the clone is expanded.

d_gene	v_gene	j_gene	abundance	CDR3aa	CDR3nt
TRBD2	TRBV27	TRBJ2-7	.	CASRVRTSGSTYEQYF	TGTGCCAGCAGAGTCCGGACTAGCGGGAGTACCTACGAGCAGTACTTC
TRBD2	TRBV4-1	TRBJ2-3	.	CASSVQAGANTDTQYF	TGCGCCAGCAGCGTCCAAGCGGGGGCTAATACAGATACGCAGTATTTT
TRBD2	TRBV29-1	TRBJ2-1	.	CSVGGGLAGEQFF	TGCAGCGTTGGGGGGGGACTAGCGGGTGAGCAGTTCTTC
.	TRBV15	TRBJ2-3	.	CATSSRLQGGSLRQYF	TGTGCCACCAGCTCGCGGCTACAGGGTGGCTCCCTCAGGCAGTATTTT
TRBD2	TRBV3-1/TRBV3-2	TRBJ2-3	.	CASSLRTSGGGTDTQYF	TGTGCCAGCAGCCTACGGACTAGCGGGGGTGGTACAGATACGCAGTATTTT
.	TRBV9	TRBJ2-3	.	CASSGPPGTTQYF	TGTGCCAGCAGCGGGCCACCGGGAACAACGCAGTATTTT
TRBD2	TRBV5-5	TRBJ2-1	.	CASSAGVSYNEQFF	TGTGCCAGCAGCGCGGGGGTCTCCTACAATGAGCAGTTCTTC
TRBD1	TRBV6-4	TRBJ1-3	.	CASSDPPGQGAAGNTIYF	TGTGCCAGCAGTGATCCTCCGGGACAGGGGGCTGCTGGAAACACCATATATTTT
.	TRBV7-2	TRBJ2-7	.	CASSLSPVPYEQYF	TGTGCCAGCAGCTTATCGCCGGTTCCCTACGAGCAGTACTTC
TRBD1	TRBV28	TRBJ2-7	.	CASSFWDRGPYEQYF	TGTGCCAGCAGTTTTTGGGACAGGGGTCCCTACGAGCAGTACTTC
.	TRBV3-1/TRBV3-2	TRBJ2-3	.	CASSQPGLFTQYF	TGTGCCAGCAGCCAACCGGGACTTTTTACGCAGTATTTT
.	TRBV5-1	TRBJ2-2	.	CASSFGGRSTGELFF	TGCGCCAGCAGCTTTGGCGGCCGGAGCACCGGGGAGCTGTTTTTT
.	TRBV2	TRBJ1-1	.	CASSKDTIMNTEAFF	TGTGCCAGCAGTAAGGACACGATTATGAACACTGAAGCTTTCTTT
TRBD1	TRBV15	TRBJ1-6	.	CATSRAPGGGPSGYNSPLHF	TGTGCCACCAGCAGAGCCCCAGGGGGCGGTCCTTCGGGCTATAATTCACCCCTCCACTTT
TRBD1	TRBV6-6	TRBJ1-2	.	CASIRQGRNYGYTF	TGTGCCAGCATTCGACAGGGGAGAAACTATGGCTACACCTTC
TRBD2	TRBV29-1	TRBJ2-1	once	CSVDPWTSGRPSSYNEQFF	TGCAGCGTTGATCCCTGGACTAGCGGGAGGCCTAGCTCCTACAATGAGCAGTTCTTC
.	TRBV12-5	TRBJ2-1	.	CASDLGLASYNEQFF	TGTGCTAGTGACTTGGGACTGGCCTCCTACAATGAGCAGTTCTTC
.	TRBV9	TRBJ1-2	.	CASSVGYGNYGYTF	TGTGCCAGCAGCGTAGGGTACGGTAACTATGGCTACACCTTC
TRBD1	TRBV6-5	TRBJ1-6	.	CASRTGTGLNSPLHF	TGTGCCAGCAGAACCGGGACAGGGTTGAATTCACCCCTCCACTTT
.	TRBV6-5	TRBJ1-3	.	CATWQLNTIYF	TGTGCCACCTGGCAGTTAAACACCATATATTTT
TRBD1	TRBV9	TRBJ1-6	.	CAGPGQGVDNSPLHF	TGTGCCGGACCGGGACAGGGGGTGGATAATTCACCCCTCCACTTT
.	TRBV6-6	TRBJ1-4	once	CASSWGRRATNEKLFF	TGTGCCAGCAGTTGGGGGCGCAGAGCAACTAATGAAAAACTGTTTTTT
TRBD1	TRBV27	TRBJ1-4	.	CASSIWAGGATNEKLFF	TGTGCCAGCTCCATATGGGCAGGGGGCGCAACTAATGAAAAACTGTTTTTT
.	TRBV14	TRBJ1-2	.	CASSPNQGFGGYTF	TGTGCCAGCAGCCCCAACCAGGGGTTCGGAGGCTACACCTTC
TRBD2	TRBV15	TRBJ2-2	.	CATSRTSAGELFF	TGTGCCACCAGCAGGACTAGCGCCGGGGAGCTGTTTTTT
.	TRBV30	TRBJ2-1	.	CAWSGVAAFLDEQFF	TGTGCCTGGAGTGGAGTAGCGGCTTTTTTGGATGAGCAGTTCTTC
.	TRBV19	TRBJ1-2	.	CASSRSGANVNYGYTF	TGTGCCAGTAGTCGGAGTGGCGCAAACGTTAACTATGGCTACACCTTC
.	TRBV30	TRBJ1-5	few	CAWTPGYSNQPQHF	TGTGCCTGGACTCCAGGGTATAGCAATCAGCCCCAGCATTTT
TRBD2	TRBV4-2	TRBJ2-3	few	CASSQDQSFRAGGPLF	TGTGCCAGCAGCCAAGACCAGAGTTTTAGGGCGGGAGGGCCTTTATTT
TRBD1	TRBV4-3	TRBJ2-7	.	CASSQDVGTGDEQYF	TGCGCCAGCAGCCAGGATGTGGGGACAGGGGACGAGCAGTACTTC